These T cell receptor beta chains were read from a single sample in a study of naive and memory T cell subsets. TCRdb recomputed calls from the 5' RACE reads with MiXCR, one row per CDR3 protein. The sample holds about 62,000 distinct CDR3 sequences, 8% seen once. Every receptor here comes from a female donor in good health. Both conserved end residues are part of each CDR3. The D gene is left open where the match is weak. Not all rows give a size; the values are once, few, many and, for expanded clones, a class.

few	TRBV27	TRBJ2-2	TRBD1	CASKSGTGESGELFF	TGTGCCAGCAAATCCGGGACAGGGGAATCCGGGGAGCTGTTTTTT
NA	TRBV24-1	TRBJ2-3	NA	CATSDSRAGPEGTQYF	TGTGCCACCAGTGATTCAAGGGCGGGCCCGGAAGGTACGCAGTATTTT
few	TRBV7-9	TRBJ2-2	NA	CASSAQGPGELFF	TGTGCCAGCAGCGCACAGGGCCCCGGGGAGCTGTTTTTT
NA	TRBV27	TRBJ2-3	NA	CASSLFGEEMAYTQYF	TGTGCCAGCAGTTTATTCGGGGAGGAGATGGCGTATACGCAGTATTTT
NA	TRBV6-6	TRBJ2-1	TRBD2	CASSYPTSGSYNEQFF	TGTGCCAGCAGTTACCCGACTAGCGGATCCTACAATGAGCAGTTCTTC
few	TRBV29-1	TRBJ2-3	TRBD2	CSVPSGRKHTDTQYF	TGCAGCGTTCCTAGCGGACGAAAGCACACAGATACGCAGTATTTT
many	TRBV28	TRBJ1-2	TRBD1	CASSLTATGVDYGYTF	TGTGCCAGCAGTTTAACCGCGACAGGGGTCGACTATGGCTACACCTTC
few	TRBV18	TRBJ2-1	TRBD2	CASSTLAGAEKYNEQFF	TGTGCCAGCTCCACCTTAGCGGGGGCCGAGAAGTACAATGAGCAGTTCTTC
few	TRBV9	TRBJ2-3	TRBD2	CASSGASGTITDTQYF	TGTGCCAGCAGCGGTGCTAGCGGGACCATCACAGATACGCAGTATTTT
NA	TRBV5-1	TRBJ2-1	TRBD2	CASSYSGGLPNEQFF	TGCGCCAGCAGCTACAGCGGGGGCCTCCCCAATGAGCAGTTCTTC
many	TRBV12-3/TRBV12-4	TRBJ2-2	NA	CASSFGLNTGELFF	TGTGCCAGCAGTTTCGGACTGAACACCGGGGAGCTGTTTTTT
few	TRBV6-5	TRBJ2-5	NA	CASSYVGRQETQYF	TGTGCCAGCAGTTACGTGGGGAGGCAAGAGACCCAGTACTTC